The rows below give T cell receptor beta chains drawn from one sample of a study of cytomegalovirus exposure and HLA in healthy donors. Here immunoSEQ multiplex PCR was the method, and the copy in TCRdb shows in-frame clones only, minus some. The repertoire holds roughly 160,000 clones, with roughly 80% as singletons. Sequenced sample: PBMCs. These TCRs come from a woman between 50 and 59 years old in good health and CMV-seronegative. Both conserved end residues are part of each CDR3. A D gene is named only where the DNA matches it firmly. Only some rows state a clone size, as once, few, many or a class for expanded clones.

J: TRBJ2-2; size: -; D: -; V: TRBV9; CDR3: CASSLRGGTRNTGELFF; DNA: TGTGCCAGCAGCCTCAGGGGGGGGACTAGGAACACCGGGGAGCTGTTTTTT
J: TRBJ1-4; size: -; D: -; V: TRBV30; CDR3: CAWSGSTLPSEKLFF; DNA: TGTGCCTGGAGTGGGTCGACACTCCCTTCCGAAAAACTGTTTTTT
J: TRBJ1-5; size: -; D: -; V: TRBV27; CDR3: CASSLVAERSNQPQHF; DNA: TGTGCCAGCAGTTTAGTCGCGGAGCGGAGCAATCAGCCCCAGCATTTT
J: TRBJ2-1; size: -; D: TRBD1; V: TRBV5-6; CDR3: CASRETGGSHEQFF; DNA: TGTGCCAGCAGAGAGACAGGGGGCTCGCATGAGCAGTTCTTC
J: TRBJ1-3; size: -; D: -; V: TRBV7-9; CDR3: CASSLPGDSGNTIYF; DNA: TGTGCCAGCAGCTTACCGGGTGACTCTGGAAACACCATATATTTT
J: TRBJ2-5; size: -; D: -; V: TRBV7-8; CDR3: CASSLGDGRRRETQYF; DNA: TGTGCCAGCAGCTTAGGCGACGGGAGACGTAGGGAGACCCAGTACTTC
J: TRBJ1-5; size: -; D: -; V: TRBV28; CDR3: CASSLLISGAASNQPQHF; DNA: TGTGCCAGCAGTTTATTGATCAGTGGGGCAGCTAGCAATCAGCCCCAGCATTTT
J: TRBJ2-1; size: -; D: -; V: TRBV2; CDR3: CASSERRASEQFF; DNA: TGTGCCAGCAGTGAACGCAGGGCCAGTGAGCAGTTCTTC
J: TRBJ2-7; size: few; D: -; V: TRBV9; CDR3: CASRGTLSYEQYF; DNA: TGTGCCAGCAGGGGGACTCTGTCCTACGAGCAGTACTTC
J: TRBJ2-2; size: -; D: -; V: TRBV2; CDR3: CASTLSTGELFF; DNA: TGTGCCAGCACCTTGAGCACCGGGGAGCTGTTTTTT
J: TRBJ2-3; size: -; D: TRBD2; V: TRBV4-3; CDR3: CASSQSPSGGADTQYF; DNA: TGCGCCAGCAGCCAAAGCCCTAGCGGGGGGGCAGATACGCAGTATTTT
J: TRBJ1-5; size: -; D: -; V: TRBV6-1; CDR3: CASSELGARDQPQHF; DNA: TGTGCCAGCAGTGAACTGGGGGCGCGCGATCAGCCCCAGCATTTT
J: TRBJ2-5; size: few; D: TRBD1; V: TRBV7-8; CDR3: CASSSRTGWGETQYF; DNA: TGTGCCAGCAGCTCCCGGACAGGGTGGGGGGAGACCCAGTACTTC
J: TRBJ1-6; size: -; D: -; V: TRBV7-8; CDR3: CASSLARQSSYNSPLHF; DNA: TGTGCCAGCAGCTTAGCGAGGCAGAGCTCCTATAATTCACCCCTCCACTTT
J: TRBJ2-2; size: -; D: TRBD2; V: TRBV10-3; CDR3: CAISESTSANTGELFF; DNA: TGTGCCATCAGTGAGTCTACTAGCGCTAACACCGGGGAGCTGTTTTTT
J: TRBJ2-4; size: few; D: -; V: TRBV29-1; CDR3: CSASEQGGNIQYF; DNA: TGCAGCGCGTCGGAACAGGGGGGGAACATTCAGTACTTC
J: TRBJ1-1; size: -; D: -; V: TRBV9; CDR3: CASSDLTAQAFF; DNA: TGTGCCAGCAGCGATCTGACAGCCCAAGCTTTCTTT
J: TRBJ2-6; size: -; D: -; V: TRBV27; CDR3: CATRRVGANVLTF; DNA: TGTGCCACGCGCCGTGTCGGGGCCAACGTCCTGACTTTC
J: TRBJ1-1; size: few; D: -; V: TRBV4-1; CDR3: CASSQDYGDDTEAFF; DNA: TGCGCCAGCAGCCAAGATTACGGGGATGACACTGAAGCTTTCTTT
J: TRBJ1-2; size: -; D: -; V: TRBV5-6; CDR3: CASSSLDYGYTF; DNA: TGTGCCAGCAGCTCTTTAGACTATGGCTACACCTTC
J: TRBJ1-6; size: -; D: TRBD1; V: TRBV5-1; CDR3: CASSLGQAGNSPLHF; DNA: TGCGCCAGCAGCCTAGGACAGGCTGGAAATTCACCCCTCCACTTT
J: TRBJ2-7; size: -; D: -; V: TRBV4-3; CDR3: CASSLTGTYEQYF; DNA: TGCGCCAGCAGCCTGACAGGGACTTACGAGCAGTACTTC
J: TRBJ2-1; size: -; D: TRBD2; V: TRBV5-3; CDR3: CARSLGLAGGPRGRNEQFF; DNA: TGTGCCAGAAGCTTGGGGCTAGCGGGGGGGCCAAGGGGTCGGAATGAGCAGTTCTTC
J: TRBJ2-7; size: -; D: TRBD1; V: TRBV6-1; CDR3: CASSESAGGNYEQYF; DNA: TGTGCCAGCAGTGAATCGGCAGGGGGAAACTACGAGCAGTACTTC
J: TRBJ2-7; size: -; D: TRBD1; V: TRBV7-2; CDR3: CASSPGQGAYEQYF; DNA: TGTGCCAGCAGCCCGGGACAGGGGGCCTACGAGCAGTACTTC
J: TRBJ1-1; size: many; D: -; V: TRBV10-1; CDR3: CASSEPGLVSTFF; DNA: TGCGCCAGCAGTGAGCCCGGGTTGGTCTCGACTTTCTTT
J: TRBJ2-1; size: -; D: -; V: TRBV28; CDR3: CASSSRDLGFNEQFF; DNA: TGTGCCAGCAGCTCACGGGACTTGGGTTTCAATGAGCAGTTCTTC
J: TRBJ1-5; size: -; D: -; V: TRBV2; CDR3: CASMQGTNSNQPQHF; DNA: TGTGCCAGCATGCAGGGGACTAATAGCAATCAGCCCCAGCATTTT
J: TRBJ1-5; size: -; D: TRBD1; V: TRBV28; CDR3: CASIRQGASQPQHF; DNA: TGTGCCAGCATTAGACAGGGGGCGAGTCAGCCCCAGCATTTT
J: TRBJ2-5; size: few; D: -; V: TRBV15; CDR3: CATSRLRQGSTQYF; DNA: TGTGCCACCAGCAGACTCCGGCAGGGGTCGACCCAGTACTTC
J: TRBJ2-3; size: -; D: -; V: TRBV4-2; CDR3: CASSQVGIDFTDTQYF; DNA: TGTGCCAGCAGCCAAGTCGGAATAGACTTCACAGATACGCAGTATTTT
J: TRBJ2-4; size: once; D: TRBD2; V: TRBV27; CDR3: CASKSSGVSIQYF; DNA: TGTGCCAGCAAGTCTAGCGGGGTTAGCATTCAGTACTTC
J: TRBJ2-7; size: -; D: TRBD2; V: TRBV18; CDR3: CASSARLAGIYEQYF; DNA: TGTGCCAGCTCAGCTAGACTAGCGGGAATCTACGAGCAGTACTTC
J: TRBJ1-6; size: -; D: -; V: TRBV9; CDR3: CASSAGTTNSPLHF; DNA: TGTGCCAGCAGCGCCGGGACAACTAATTCACCCCTCCACTTT
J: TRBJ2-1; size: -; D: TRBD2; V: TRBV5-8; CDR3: CASSLRGGLASYNEQFF; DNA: TGTGCCAGCAGCTTAAGGGGGGGACTAGCCTCCTACAATGAGCAGTTCTTC
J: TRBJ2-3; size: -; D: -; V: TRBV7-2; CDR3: CASSFDIPNTQYF; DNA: TGTGCCAGCAGCTTTGATATACCTAATACGCAGTATTTT
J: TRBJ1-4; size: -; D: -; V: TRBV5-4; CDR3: CASSLLGQGGEKLFF; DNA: TGTGCCAGCAGCTTATTAGGCCAGGGAGGCGAAAAACTGTTTTTT